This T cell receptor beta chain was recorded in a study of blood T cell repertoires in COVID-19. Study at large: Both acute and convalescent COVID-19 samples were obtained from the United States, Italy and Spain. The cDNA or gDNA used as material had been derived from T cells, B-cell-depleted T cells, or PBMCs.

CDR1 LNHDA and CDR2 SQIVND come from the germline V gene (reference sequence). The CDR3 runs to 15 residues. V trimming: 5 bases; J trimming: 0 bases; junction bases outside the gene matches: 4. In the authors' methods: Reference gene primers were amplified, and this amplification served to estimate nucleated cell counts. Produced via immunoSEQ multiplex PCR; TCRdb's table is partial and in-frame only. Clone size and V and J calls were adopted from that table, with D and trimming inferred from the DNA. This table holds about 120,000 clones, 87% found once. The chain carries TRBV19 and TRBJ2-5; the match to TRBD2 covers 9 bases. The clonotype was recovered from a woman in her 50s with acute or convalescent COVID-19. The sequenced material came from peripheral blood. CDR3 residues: CASSERGVYQETQYF. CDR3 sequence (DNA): TGTGCCAGTAGTGAGCGGGGGGTGTACCAAGAGACCCAGTACTTC.